This is a list of T cell receptor beta chains from one sample in a study of cytomegalovirus exposure and HLA in healthy donors. Data came from immunoSEQ multiplex PCR; TCRdb stores just in-frame clones and leaves some out. Counted here are around 180,000 clones, about three quarters occurring once; the ten biggest clones make up around 1.5%. Specimen: PBMCs. These receptors all stem from a girl under 18 in good health and CMV-seronegative. Each CDR3 is given without its conserved first and last residue. The order of the fields is J gene, V gene, CDR3 protein.

>TRBJ2-1|TRBV7-3
ASSPSPDSSYNEQF
>TRBJ1-1|TRBV5-6
ASSLATGGSVTEAF
>TRBJ2-7|TRBV14
ASSPDYYYEQY
>TRBJ1-3|TRBV7-9
ASSPEGTIY
>TRBJ2-1|TRBV5-4
ASSVTFDEQF
>TRBJ1-1|TRBV6-4
ASSPGTGGMAF
>TRBJ2-5|TRBV29-1
SVRLGGGPQETQY
>TRBJ2-2|TRBV7-7
ASSRDRDTGELF
>TRBJ1-1|TRBV11-2
ASSLTTHKIKAF
>TRBJ2-5|TRBV6-5
ASSYAGLNQETQY
>TRBJ2-3|TRBV10-2
ASKGLASTDTQY
>TRBJ2-7|TRBV19
ASSMTGGRNEQY
>TRBJ1-2|TRBV2
ASSDRTGHREGYT
>TRBJ1-2|TRBV2
ASSDNRGGSSNYGYT
>TRBJ2-5|TRBV18
ASSPDSREETQY
>TRBJ1-1|TRBV6-5
ASSPGGGTEAF
>TRBJ1-2|TRBV29-1
SSLTEIYGYP
>TRBJ2-1|TRBV27
ASSSPGQGYNEQF
>TRBJ2-1|TRBV2
ASSEMGGEQF
>TRBJ2-2|TRBV27
ASSLRRGLGGELF
>TRBJ1-1|TRBV27
ASRDRLMNTEAF
>TRBJ2-5|TRBV5-6
ASSPTSGGGETQY
>TRBJ1-2|TRBV15
ATSGLDNYYGYT
>TRBJ2-7|TRBV6-5
ASSYSPVIYEQY
>TRBJ2-1|TRBV5-6
ASSLEFRDTYNEQF
>TRBJ2-1|TRBV2
ASIGSSHNEQF
>TRBJ1-2|TRBV6-1
ASSEAGSGLNGYT
>TRBJ1-2|TRBV13
ASSLNRGLVYGYT
>TRBJ1-1|TRBV5-1
ASSLGEPPWNTEAF
>TRBJ2-7|TRBV29-1
SVGPGTYEQY
>TRBJ1-1|TRBV5-4
ASSLQDSPEAF
>TRBJ1-2|TRBV10-2
ASSEGLGAGGYT
>TRBJ2-5|TRBV9
ASSAWGGRGETQY
>TRBJ1-1|TRBV20-1
SAPVLTEAF
>TRBJ1-1|TRBV5-4
ASSLGAVLDTEAF
>TRBJ1-6|TRBV27
ASSLTQDNSPLH
>TRBJ1-3|TRBV28
ASSPGYTIY